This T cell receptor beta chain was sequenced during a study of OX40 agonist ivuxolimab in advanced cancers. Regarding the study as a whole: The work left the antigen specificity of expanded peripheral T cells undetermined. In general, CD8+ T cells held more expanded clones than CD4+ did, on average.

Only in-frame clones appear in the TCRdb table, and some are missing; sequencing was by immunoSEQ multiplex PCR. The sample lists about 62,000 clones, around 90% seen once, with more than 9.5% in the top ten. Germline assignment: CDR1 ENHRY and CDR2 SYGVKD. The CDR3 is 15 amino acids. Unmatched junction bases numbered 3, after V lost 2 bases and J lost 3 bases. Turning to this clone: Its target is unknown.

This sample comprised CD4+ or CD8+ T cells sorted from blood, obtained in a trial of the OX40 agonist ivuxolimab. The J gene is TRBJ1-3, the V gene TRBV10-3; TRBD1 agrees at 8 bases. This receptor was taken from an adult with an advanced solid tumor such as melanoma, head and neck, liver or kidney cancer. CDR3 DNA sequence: TGTGCCATCAGTGAGACCGGACAGGGTGGAAACACCATATATTTT. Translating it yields CAISETGQGGNTIYF.